The 8 T cell receptor beta chains presented below share a single source sample, sequenced in a study of beta chain features in type 1 diabetes (dated 2018 in TCRdb). Receptors were amplified or captured by the immunoSEQ multiplex PCR assay. All of the isolated RNA was reverse transcribed with the High Capacity cDNA Reverse Transcription Kit, so expressed TCRB transcripts were sequenced. Entries here come from immuneACCESS through TCRdb and include only in-frame sequences with V and J called. Some clones fail to appear in such tables; in the studies checked, an unresolved V gene covers under half of the shortfall, and the cause of the remainder is unknown. The sample includes about 900,000 clones, with about a sixth observed a single time. The ten largest clones represent around 0.02% of the sample. Sample: naive CD4+ T cells from blood. Interpreted using the paper, the cell subset or site label stands for: true naive CD4+ T cells. These receptors originate from a woman aged 18-30 years in good health.

This clone was counted between two and nine times. CDR3 in amino acids: CSARRLFEAGGADTQYF. The CDR3, as DNA: TGCAGCGCTCGGCGGCTATTTGAAGCGGGAGGGGCAGATACGCAGTATTTT. The rearrangement links TRBV29-1 to TRBJ2-3; 10 bases map to TRBD2. This CDR3 is built from 17 residues. V lost 7 bases, J lost 4 bases, and 17 bases stayed unmatched. Per germline, CDR1 SQVTM and CDR2 ANQGSEA.

Note on this clone: One end of the junction fails to match germline, which may point to a read error. The genes are TRBV28 and TRBJ2-7; TRBD2 matches at 7 bases. The CDR3 extends over 15 amino acids. CDR1 MDHEN and CDR2 SYDVKM come from the germline V gene. This chain's CDR3 is CASSYVGGPTYEQYF. The DNA for the CDR3 is TGCGCCAGCAGTTACGTGGGAGGGCCTACCTACGAGCAGTACTTC.

This clone was counted only a few times. The genes are TRBV7-9 and TRBJ2-7; D possibly corresponds to TRBD1 (5 bases). CDR3 length: 15 amino acids. Germline V gene lookup returns CDR1 SEHNR and CDR2 FQNEAQ (reference sequence). V was trimmed by 5 bases and J by 0 bases, leaving 14 bases between them. The CDR3 DNA reads TGTGCCAGCAGCGCGCGACAGAACTCCTCCTACGAGCAGTACTTC. It encodes CASSARQNSSYEQYF.

This sequence joins TRBV7-9 and TRBJ2-1; TRBD2 might be the D (6 bases). The V gene lost 0 bases and the J gene lost 15 bases, with 12 bases spanning the gap. Germline assignment: CDR1 SEHNR and CDR2 FQNEAQ (reference sequence). This CDR3 has 12 residues. The CDR3, as DNA: TGTGCCAGCAGCTTAGCGCCTTCGGGAGCGTTCTTC. This sequence encodes CASSLAPSGAFF.

The genes are TRBV13 and TRBJ2-5, with TRBD1 identical over 7 bases. This CDR3 is built from 15 residues. Germline CDR1 and CDR2: PRHDT and FYEKMQ (reference sequence). Unmatched junction bases numbered 12, after V lost 6 bases and J lost 5 bases. The CDR3 coding sequence is TGTGCCAGCAGAGTCCAGGGACAGACAATGGAGACCCAGTACTTC. Translation: CASRVQGQTMETQYF. The whole variable domain, remainder taken from reference TRBV13 and TRBJ2-5, is AAGVIQSPRHLIKEKRETATLKCYPIPRHDTVYWYQQGPGQDPQFLISFYEKMQSDKGSIPDRFSAQQFSDYHSELNMSSLELGDSALYFCASRVQGQTMETQYFGPGTRLLVL.

This clone was counted a few times. The gene calls are TRBV6-6 and TRBJ1-1; D uncertain. In germline, CDR1 is MNHNY, CDR2 SVGAGI (reference sequence). The CDR3 runs 14 residues. The ends were cut back, 2 bases at V and 2 bases at J, with 9 bases in the middle. The CDR3 loop reads CASSYEGSNTEAFF. The DNA for the CDR3 is TGTGCCAGCAGTTACGAGGGATCAAACACTGAAGCTTTCTTT.

This clone came up a few times. J is TRBJ1-1 and V is TRBV5-4; TRBD1 is a possible D gene (6 bases). Germline assignment: CDR1 SGHNT and CDR2 YYREEE (reference sequence). With 4 bases removed from V and 0 bases from J, the gap between germline ends came to 13 bases. The CDR3 sequence is 15 residues long. The CDR3 coding sequence is TGTGCCAGCAGCCGAACCGGGGGCCTGAACACTGAAGCTTTCTTT. Its translation: CASSRTGGLNTEAFF. The full variable domain, its missing parts supplied by reference TRBV5-4 and TRBJ1-1, is ETGVTQSPTHLIKTRGQQVTLRCSSQSGHNTVSWYQQALGQGPQFIFQYYREEENGRGNFPPRFSGLQFPNYSSELNVNALELDDSALYLCASSRTGGLNTEAFFGQGTRLTVV.

This clone came up a few times. The chain is built from TRBV4-2 and TRBJ2-5; the D is unclear. Germline V gene data show CDR1 as LGHNA and CDR2 as YNFKEQ. CDR3 length equals 13 residues. V lost 0 bases and J lost 1, with 3 bases in between. This CDR3 reads CASSQDFQETQYF. The CDR3 coding sequence is TGTGCCAGCAGCCAAGATTTCCAAGAGACCCAGTACTTC.